A single sample is the source of the 28 T cell receptor beta chains below, sequenced in a study of T cells in Graves' hyperthyroidism and ophthalmopathy. Authors of the study amplified TCR beta CDR3 regions from RNA transcripts. Using the HTBI primer set, a first-round RT-PCR was run on the TCR CDR3. TCRdb re-derived calls from the multiplex PCR reads in MiXCR, one entry per CDR3 protein. The table lists hundreds of thousands of distinct CDR3 sequences, roughly 14% of them singletons. The specimen was blood. All receptors derive from a woman in her thirties or forties with Graves' ophthalmopathy.

The chain is built from TRBV15 and TRBJ2-5, with 7 bases fitting TRBD1. The CDR3 is 15 residues long. Germline V CDR1 and CDR2: LNHNV, YYDKDF (reference sequence). Losses at the gene ends were 1 base for V and 2 bases for J; bases not matched to a gene: 4. The CDR3, as DNA: TGTGCCACCAGCAGAGTAGGGGGACAGCAAGAGACCCAGTACTTC. Translating gives CATSRVGGQQETQYF.

This clonotype appeared many times. The V gene is TRBV28, the J gene TRBJ2-7; 9 positions match TRBD1. Trimming removed 8 bases from V and 3 bases from J; junction bases left unmatched: 11. CDR3 length: 15 amino acids. Germline values: CDR1 MDHEN, CDR2 SYDVKM. Here the CDR3 DNA reads TGTGCCAGCGGCACGCCGGGACAGGGAAACTACGAGCAGTACTTC. This sequence encodes CASGTPGQGNYEQYF.

The sample holds many counts of this clonotype. The rearrangement joins TRBV29-1 to TRBJ2-5; the D gene is possibly TRBD1 (5 bases). From germline, CDR1 is SQVTM and CDR2 ANQGSEA. This CDR3 is 13 amino acids long. V lost 1 base and J lost 2, with 8 bases in between. In DNA, the CDR3 is TGCAGCGTTGAAGCGACAGATCAAGAGACCCAGTACTTC. Protein sequence: CSVEATDQETQYF. Using reference TRBV29-1 and TRBJ2-5 for the parts outside the CDR3, the full variable domain is SAVISQKPSRDICQRGTSLTIQCQVDSQVTMMFWYRQQPGQSLTLIATANQGSEATYESGFVIDKFPISRPNLTFSTLTVSNMSPEDSSIYLCSVEATDQETQYFGPGTRLLVL.

J is TRBJ1-1 and V is TRBV2; D is undetermined. The ends were cut back, 11 bases at V and 9 bases at J, with 13 bases in the middle. Germline CDR1 is SNHLY and CDR2 is FYNNEI. CDR3 length: 10 amino acids. Written as DNA, the CDR3 is TGTGCCTGTGGTTCCCGTCAAGCTTTCTTT. It codes for CACGSRQAFF. Complete variable domain (other parts from reference TRBV2 and TRBJ1-1): EPEVTQTPSHQVTQMGQEVILRCVPISNHLYFYWYRQILGQKVEFLVSFYNNEISEKSEIFDDQFSVERPDGSNFTLKIRSTKLEDSAMYFCACGSRQAFFGQGTRLTVV.

The CDR3 DNA reads as TGCGCCAGCAGCCAAGCGCCTCAGGGGGCCGAGACCCAGTACTTC. This sequence encodes CASSQAPQGAETQYF. The rearrangement joins TRBV4-1 to TRBJ2-5; TRBD1 matches at 8 bases. From germline, CDR1 is MGHRA and CDR2 YSYEKL. Trimming at V came to 1 base and at J to 5 bases, leaving 6 bases not matched to a gene. The CDR3 spans 15 residues.

This clonotype was seen ten or more times. The chain carries TRBV11-2 and TRBJ1-2; D uncertain. V gave up 4 bases and J gave up 6 bases, with 12 bases separating them. This CDR3 is built from 13 residues. The V gene's germline CDR1 is SGHAT and CDR2 FQNNGV. The CDR3 bases are TGTGCCAGCAGCTCCTCGATTGAGGATGGCTACACCTTC. It yields the protein CASSSSIEDGYTF. Full variable domain (remainder filled in from reference TRBV11-2 and TRBJ1-2): EAGVAQSPRYKIIEKRQSVAFWCNPISGHATLYWYQQILGQGPKLLIQFQNNGVVDDSQLPKDRFSAERLKGVDSTLKIQPAKLEDSAVYLCASSSSIEDGYTFGSGTRLTVV.

Worth noting for this clonotype: Possible read error: a much larger clone is one base away. The chain couples TRBV28 to TRBJ1-5, with 7 bases matching TRBD1. Germline CDR1 and CDR2: MDHEN and SYDVKM. The CDR3 has 14 residues. CDR3 residues: CASSFGQDNQPKHF. The CDR3 bases are TGTGCCAGCAGTTTCGGACAGGACAATCAGCCCAAGCATTTT.

This clonotype showed up many times. V gene TRBV6-2 or TRBV6-3 combines with J gene TRBJ2-1; no clear D gene. There are 14 residues in the CDR3. Germline V CDR1 and CDR2: MNHEY, SVGEGT. Trimming removed 7 bases at V and 0 bases at J, with 10 bases between. The CDR3 DNA follows: TGTGCCAGCACCACCTTGAGCTCCTACAATGAGCAGTTCTTC. This sequence encodes CASTTLSSYNEQFF.

The gene calls are TRBV6-1 and TRBJ1-1; 7 bases are shared with TRBD1. Per the germline V gene, CDR1 is MNHNS and CDR2 is SASEGT. The CDR3 contains 17 residues. V lost 5 bases to trimming and J lost 3 bases; unmatched junction nucleotides: 15. CDR3 in DNA: TGTGCCAGCAGTACCGGACAGGCACCACCTAAAGACACTGAAGCTTTCTTT. This sequence encodes CASSTGQAPPKDTEAFF.

This clonotype was seen repeatedly, ten times or more. The genes are TRBV4-3 and TRBJ1-1; D ambiguous. There are 14 residues in the CDR3. V was cut by 0 bases and J by 6 bases, with 11 bases left in between. CDR1 and CDR2 (germline): LGHNA, YSLEER. This chain's CDR3 is CASSQDPRSAEAFF. The CDR3 DNA sequence: TGCGCCAGCAGCCAAGATCCCAGGTCCGCTGAAGCTTTCTTT.

The chain couples TRBV7-2 to TRBJ2-5, with no clear D. Germline V lookup: CDR1 SGHTA, CDR2 FQGNSA. V shed 1 base and J shed 5 bases, with 11 bases lying between them. The CDR3 covers 14 residues. In DNA, the CDR3 is TGTGCCAGCAGCTTAGTGGTAGGGCCGGAGACCCAGTACTTC. Encoded protein: CASSLVVGPETQYF.

The rearrangement joins TRBV11-2 to TRBJ1-1; D gene uncertain. This CDR3 spans 14 amino acids. The V gene lost 4 bases and the J gene lost 1 base, with 10 bases spanning the gap. Per germline, CDR1 SGHAT and CDR2 FQNNGV. The CDR3 DNA reads as TGTGCCAGCAGCTCCGACACACCGAACACTGAAGCTTTCTTT. This translates into CASSSDTPNTEAFF.

This clonotype was recorded only once. The chain links TRBV5-4 to TRBJ2-2; 9 nucleotides align to TRBD1. CDR1 and CDR2 (germline): SGHNT, YYREEE (reference sequence). This CDR3 region has 15 residues. Germline trimming cut 4 bases from V and 7 bases from J; bases unmatched to any gene: 8. The CDR3 is CASSPGQGMGGELFF. The CDR3 DNA follows: TGTGCCAGCAGCCCTGGACAGGGGATGGGCGGGGAGCTGTTTTTT.

This clonotype occurred many times. The chain combines TRBV28 with TRBJ2-7; 12 bases agree with TRBD2. Germline V gene data show CDR1 as MDHEN and CDR2 as SYDVKM. The V gene end was trimmed by 2 bases and the J gene end by 3 bases; junction bases not matched to a gene: 8. This CDR3 has 17 amino acids. CDR3 in DNA: TGTGCCAGCAGTTTACCCGAAGGACTAGCGGGGTACTACGAGCAGTACTTC. Its translation: CASSLPEGLAGYYEQYF.

The sample holds many counts of this clonotype. V and J are TRBV2 and TRBJ2-7, with D maybe TRBD2 (5 bases). The ends were cut back, 11 bases at V and 2 bases at J, with 16 bases in the middle. Germline-derived CDR1 and CDR2 are SNHLY and FYNNEI. The CDR3 sequence is 13 residues long. CDR3 region: CAQHRGNPYEQYF. The CDR3 nucleotides are TGTGCCCAGCACCGGGGAAATCCCTACGAGCAGTACTTC.

This clonotype was counted many times. The V call is TRBV6-2 or TRBV6-3, the J call TRBJ2-2; no firm D call. V lost 8 bases and J lost 8, with 9 bases in between. This CDR3 region has 11 residues. Germline CDR1 MNHEY, CDR2 SVGEGT. The CDR3 DNA reads as TGTGCCAGCGATCATGGTGGGGAGCTGTTTTTT. Amino acid sequence: CASDHGGELFF.

This clonotype was counted ten times or more. The chain couples TRBV19 to TRBJ1-5; tentatively, D is TRBD1 (5 bases). Germline values: CDR1 LNHDA, CDR2 SQIVND (reference sequence). This CDR3 has 17 residues. Trimming stripped 3 bases from V and 5 bases from J, with 20 bases between. Here the CDR3 reads CASSIYPRTGVDQPQHF. The CDR3 DNA sequence: TGTGCCAGTAGTATTTACCCAAGGACGGGGGTGGATCAGCCCCAGCATTTT.

This chain joins TRBV11-2 and TRBJ2-7, with D perhaps TRBD2 (5 bases). Trimming took off 5 bases at V and 4 bases at J, with 21 bases between the two ends. Germline CDR1 reads SGHAT; CDR2 reads FQNNGV. This CDR3 has 16 amino acids. CDR3 nucleotides: TGTGCCAGCAGCCCCACACTAGGCGGCGGCTCTTACGAGCAGTACTTC. This codes for CASSPTLGGGSYEQYF.

This clonotype was recorded many times. The chain carries TRBV28 and TRBJ2-7; 7 bases fit TRBD2. Trimming removed 6 bases from V and 6 bases from J; junction bases left unmatched: 11. This CDR3 has 14 residues. CDR1 is MDHEN, CDR2 SYDVKM, per germline. CDR3 sequence reads: CASSLRGSGGEQYF. The CDR3 coding sequence is TGTGCCAGCAGCCTTCGCGGGAGTGGTGGCGAGCAGTACTTC.

The chain is built from TRBV6-1 and TRBJ1-2; possible D gene TRBD1, 5 bases. Per germline, CDR1 MNHNS and CDR2 SASEGT. This CDR3 is built from 13 residues. The V end was cut by 0 bases, the J end by 7 bases, with 9 bases between. The CDR3 DNA reads as TGTGCCAGCAGTGAAGCAGGCACAGGTGGCTACACCTTC. This sequence encodes CASSEAGTGGYTF.

This clonotype was detected ten times or more. The chain recombines TRBV19 with TRBJ1-1, with D perhaps matching TRBD1 (5 bases). CDR1 LNHDA and CDR2 SQIVND come from the germline V gene (reference sequence). This CDR3 has 13 residues. Trimming took 10 bases from V and 4 from J, leaving 16 bases between them. The CDR3 nucleotides read TGTGCCACCGCCTGGCGGGGGGGCACTGAAGCTTTCTTT. Its protein product is CATAWRGGTEAFF.

The table lists this clonotype with many counts. The CDR3 DNA follows: TGTGCCAGCAGCTACGGACAGGGGGCTAACTATGGCTACACCTTC. This sequence encodes CASSYGQGANYGYTF. The V gene is TRBV7-2, the J gene TRBJ1-2; 10 bases fit TRBD1. V shed 4 bases and J 0 bases; nucleotides not matched to a gene: 2. Germline V CDR1 and CDR2: SGHTA, FQGNSA. The CDR3 totals 15 residues.

This clonotype occurred many times. The CDR3 sequence: CASSYRGEVAFF. The CDR3 region has the DNA TGTGCCAGCAGTTACCGGGGCGAGGTAGCTTTCTTT. The chain uses TRBV6-5 and TRBJ1-1, with D possibly matching TRBD1 (5 bases). Germline V lookup: CDR1 MNHEY, CDR2 SVGAGI. The CDR3 spans 12 residues. Deletions cut 2 bases from V and 10 bases from J, with 11 bases between.

This clonotype has a count of ten or more. The chain combines TRBV24-1 with TRBJ2-5; 11 bases match TRBD2. The V gene's germline CDR1 is KGHDR and CDR2 SFDVKD. The CDR3 has 16 amino acids. J gave up 5 bases and V 2 bases, and 6 bases lay outside the gene matches. The CDR3 nucleotides read TGTGCCACCAGTGATTCCCCTAGCGGGAGGTGGGAGACCCAGTACTTC. Translated, it gives CATSDSPSGRWETQYF.

This rearrangement joins TRBV11-2 to TRBJ2-7; 10 bases agree with TRBD2. Germline V CDR1 and CDR2: SGHAT, FQNNGV. Trimming cost V 4 bases and J 3 bases; bases outside gene matches: 12. The CDR3 loop spans 17 amino acids. CDR3 sequence reads: CASSSLYTSGIDYEQYF. CDR3 in DNA: TGTGCCAGCAGCTCCCTGTATACTAGCGGGATTGACTACGAGCAGTACTTC. Full variable domain (rest looked up from reference TRBV11-2 and TRBJ2-7): EAGVAQSPRYKIIEKRQSVAFWCNPISGHATLYWYQQILGQGPKLLIQFQNNGVVDDSQLPKDRFSAERLKGVDSTLKIQPAKLEDSAVYLCASSSLYTSGIDYEQYFGPGTRLTVT.

This clonotype was counted between two and nine times. The chain combines TRBV5-1 with TRBJ1-6; no definite D call. Germline-derived CDR1 and CDR2 are SGHRS and YFSETQ. The CDR3 contains 13 residues. Trimming left V 0 bases short and J 8 bases short, with 6 bases between. This CDR3 reads CASSLDGYSPLHF. Here the CDR3 DNA reads TGCGCCAGCAGCTTGGATGGATATTCACCCCTCCACTTT.

This clonotype has a handful of counts. The chain combines TRBV11-3 with TRBJ2-7; 8 nucleotides agree with TRBD1. J was trimmed by 6 bases and V by 5 bases; bases with no gene match: 9. This CDR3 contains 14 residues. CDR1 SGHNT and CDR2 YENEEA come from the germline V gene. The CDR3 DNA follows: TGTGCCAGCAGCCCCCAGGGGGCCATACGCGAGCAGTACTTC. Protein: CASSPQGAIREQYF. The full variable domain, its missing parts supplied by reference TRBV11-3 and TRBJ2-7, is EAGVVQSPRYKIIEKKQPVAFWCNPISGHNTLYWYLQNLGQGPELLIRYENEEAVDDSQLPKDRFSAERLKGVDSTLKIQPAELGDSAVYLCASSPQGAIREQYFGPGTRLTVT.

This clonotype was counted between two and nine times. The V call is TRBV6-7, the J call TRBJ2-3, with 10 bases matching TRBD1. TRBV6-7 is noted as an ORF with a role that remains uncertain. Trimming removed 10 bases from V and 0 bases from J; junction bases left unmatched: 19. This CDR3 has 19 residues. The CDR3 DNA is TGTGCCACGTCTACCACCGGGACAGGGGTCGCACTTAGCACAGATACGCAGTATTTT. The encoded protein is CATSTTGTGVALSTDTQYF.